These 9 T cell receptor beta chains share one sample of origin, sequenced in a study of CD8+CD57+ T cells in acquired aplastic anemia. For CDR3 and TCR beta VDJ profiling, genomic DNA was the template used. TCRdb ran MiXCR on the reads and lists one entry per CDR3 protein. Among 150,000 to 200,000 distinct CDR3 sequences listed, about three fifths were seen once. Sequenced sample: sorted CD4+, CD8+, or CD8+CD57+ T cells (not recorded which) from PBMCs. The receptors here all came from a human donor in good health.

The rearrangement joins TRBV4-1 to TRBJ2-5; D call uncertain. CDR3 size: 15 residues. V was shortened by 1 base and J by 0 bases, with 9 bases between the two germline ends. Germline V CDR1 and CDR2: MGHRA, YSYEKL. CDR3 loop: CASSQAGLYQETQYF. The CDR3 bases are TGCGCCAGCAGCCAAGCCGGCCTGTACCAAGAGACCCAGTACTTC.

This clonotype showed up just a few times. The chain carries TRBV24-1 and TRBJ2-3; TRBD2 is a possible D gene (5 bases). CDR3 length: 17 amino acids. V lost 5 bases and J 1 base, leaving 18 bases between the germline ends. Germline values: CDR1 KGHDR, CDR2 SFDVKD. CDR3 nucleotides: TGTGCCACCAGTGCCCCTCTCCGTGTCGGGGGCACAGATACGCAGTATTTT. Translated: CATSAPLRVGGTDTQYF.

This clonotype was counted ten times or more. The chain uses TRBV11-2 and TRBJ2-4, with D possibly being TRBD1 or TRBD2 (5 bases each). Germline loops: CDR1 SGHAT, CDR2 FQNNGV. The CDR3 is 14 amino acids. Trimming stripped 5 bases from V and 7 bases from J, with 15 bases between. In DNA, the CDR3 is TGTGCCAGCAGCAAAGGGGACCCCGACAACATTCAGTACTTC. Its protein is CASSKGDPDNIQYF.

The chain links TRBV2 to TRBJ2-3; 14 bases agree with TRBD2. CDR1 and CDR2 from the germline V gene are SNHLY and FYNNEI. There are 15 residues in the CDR3. The ends lost 4 bases at V and 4 bases at J; junction bases unmatched: 1. CDR3 loop: CASSVGLAGADTQYF. The CDR3 DNA follows: TGTGCCAGCAGTGTGGGACTAGCGGGGGCAGATACGCAGTATTTT. The complete variable domain, with remaining parts taken from reference TRBV2 and TRBJ2-3, reads EPEVTQTPSHQVTQMGQEVILRCVPISNHLYFYWYRQILGQKVEFLVSFYNNEISEKSEIFDDQFSVERPDGSNFTLKIRSTKLEDSAMYFCASSVGLAGADTQYFGPGTRLTVL.

The chain recombines TRBV20-1 with TRBJ2-1, with D perhaps assigned TRBD1 or TRBD2 (6 bases each). Trimming stripped 5 bases from V and 8 bases from J, with 16 bases between. Germline assignment: CDR1 DFQATT and CDR2 SNEGSKA (reference sequence). The CDR3 consists of 13 residues. The CDR3 nucleotides are TGCAGTGCTCCTTCCGGGGGCCAGGATGAGCAGTTCTTC. It codes for CSAPSGGQDEQFF.

The chain couples TRBV20-1 to TRBJ1-2; the D is unclear. Per the germline V gene, CDR1 is DFQATT and CDR2 is SNEGSKA (reference sequence). This CDR3 is 14 amino acids long. The ends were cut back, 3 bases at V and 0 bases at J, with 11 bases in the middle. The CDR3 coding sequence is TGCAGTGCTAGGCATCCGGGAGCTAACTATGGCTACACCTTC. Its translation is CSARHPGANYGYTF.

This clonotype was picked up many times. The gene calls are TRBV5-8 and TRBJ1-1, with a weak D call TRBD1 (6 bases). The CDR3 spans 14 residues. V lost 0 bases and J 7 bases, leaving 13 bases between the germline ends. Per germline, CDR1 SGHTS and CDR2 YDEGEE. CDR3 nucleotides: TGTGCCAGCAGCTTGGTTGGTGGGGGCGGTGAAGCTTTCTTT. Its translation is CASSLVGGGGEAFF.

A single count supports this clonotype. The chain has TRBV5-5 and TRBJ2-7; the D is unclear. CDR1 SGHKS and CDR2 YYEKEE come from the germline V gene (reference sequence). This CDR3 is 16 amino acids long. The V gene lost 0 bases and the J gene lost 4 bases, with 17 bases spanning the gap. CDR3 region: CASSLVSGQRMYEQYF. The DNA for the CDR3 is TGTGCCAGCAGCTTGGTGAGTGGCCAGAGGATGTACGAGCAGTACTTC.

Notes on this clonotype: A read error may be the cause here, since a much bigger clone is one base away. The V and J genes are TRBV20-1 and TRBJ2-3; weak D call: TRBD2 (5 bases). CDR3 length: 12 residues. The germline V gene has CDR1 DFQATT and CDR2 SNEGSKA (reference sequence). The CDR3 loop is CSASRPRDTRYF. Here the CDR3 DNA reads TGCAGTGCTAGCCGACCTCGGGATACGCGGTATTTT.